The 10 T cell receptor beta chains below all came from one sample that was sequenced in a study of T cells in Graves' hyperthyroidism and ophthalmopathy. Authors of the study amplified TCR beta CDR3 regions from RNA transcripts. The HTBI set primed first-round TCR CDR3 RT-PCR. MiXCR, run by TCRdb on the multiplex PCR reads, gives a single entry per CDR3 protein. The sample has nearly 750,000 distinct CDR3 sequences; just over 35% are singletons. Input material: blood. The receptors stem from a middle-aged woman with Graves' hyperthyroidism.

This clonotype has ten or more counts. The V call is TRBV6-5, the J call TRBJ1-5, with 9 bases identical to TRBD1. Germline V gives CDR1 MNHEY, CDR2 SVGAGI. The CDR3 runs 15 residues. Losses at the gene ends were 6 bases for V and 1 base for J; bases not matched to a gene: 4. In DNA, the CDR3 is TGTGCCAGCAGCACGACAGGGGGAAGCAATCAGCCCCAGCATTTT. The encoded protein is CASSTTGGSNQPQHF.

This clonotype appeared many times. V usage is TRBV29-1 and J usage is TRBJ1-2; D is perhaps TRBD1 (5 bases). Germline CDR1 and CDR2: SQVTM and ANQGSEA. V gave up 1 base and J gave up 6 bases, with 9 bases separating them. The CDR3 length is 12 residues. The CDR3 DNA sequence: TGCAGCGTTGAAGGGGGGAAAGATGGCTACACCTTC. Translation gives CSVEGGKDGYTF.

This sequence joins TRBV7-2 and TRBJ2-3; 8 nucleotides align to TRBD2. Germline V CDR1 and CDR2: SGHTA, FQGNSA. The CDR3 is 16 residues long. With 3 bases clipped from V and 2 bases from J, the junction kept 7 bases outside the gene matches. The CDR3 spells CASSFASGLFTDTQYF. The CDR3 DNA follows: TGTGCCAGCAGCTTCGCTAGCGGGTTATTCACAGATACGCAGTATTTT.

As to this clonotype: This may arise from a read error, as a much more abundant clone is one base away. J is TRBJ1-6 and V is TRBV6-5, with unresolved D. The CDR3 is 12 residues long. Germline values: CDR1 MNHEY, CDR2 SVGAGI. The chain's CDR3 is CAISGEDSPLHF. In DNA, the CDR3 is TGTGCCATCAGTGGTGAGGATTCACCCCTCCACTTT.

This sequence joins TRBV10-3 and TRBJ1-1, with D possibly matching TRBD1 (5 bases). CDR1 and CDR2 from the germline V gene are ENHRY and SYGVKD. V lost 4 bases and J lost 1, with 10 bases in between. CDR3 length: 14 amino acids. CDR3 bases: TGTGCCATCAGTGGGGGACGGGAGAACACTGAAGCTTTCTTT. Translation gives CAISGGRENTEAFF.

V gene TRBV7-9 combines with J gene TRBJ2-3, with TRBD2 as a possible D gene (6 bases). V was shortened by 5 bases and J by 2 bases, with 14 bases between the two germline ends. The CDR3 has 15 residues. Germline V lookup: CDR1 SEHNR, CDR2 FQNEAQ (reference sequence). CDR3 nucleotide sequence: TGTGCCAGCAGCCCTCTGGAGGGATACACAGATACGCAGTATTTT. Its protein is CASSPLEGYTDTQYF. The full variable domain, its missing parts supplied by reference TRBV7-9 and TRBJ2-3, is DTGVSQNPRHKITKRGQNVTFRCDPISEHNRLYWYRQTLGQGPEFLTYFQNEAQLEKSRLLSDRFSAERPKGSFSTLEIQRTEQGDSAMYLCASSPLEGYTDTQYFGPGTRLTVL.

In the case of this clonotype: The conserved phenylalanine or tryptophan is not found at the CDR3 terminus, so this likely reflects a read error. The J gene is TRBJ2-7, the V gene TRBV7-9; the D is unclear. CDR1 is SEHNR, CDR2 FQNEAQ, per germline (reference sequence). This CDR3 region has 12 residues. V was shortened by 5 bases and J by 1 base, with 6 bases between the two germline ends. This chain's CDR3 is CASSRQSYEQYS. The CDR3, as DNA: TGTGCCAGCAGCCGCCAGTCCTACGAGCAGTACTCC.

This clonotype occurred many times. The chain carries TRBV10-2 and TRBJ1-5, with 8 nucleotides matching TRBD1. The germline CDR1 and CDR2 sequences are WSHSY and SAAADI. V was pared by 0 bases and J by 7 bases, with 2 bases of the junction left unmatched. This CDR3 comprises 14 residues. CDR3 coding DNA: TGCGCCAGCAGTGAGTCGGACAGGGCCCAGCCCCAGCATTTT. Translated: CASSESDRAQPQHF.

Of note for this clonotype: A much more abundant neighbour one base away suggests this may be a read error. The chain has TRBV10-3 and TRBJ1-2; 8 bases are a match to TRBD1. Germline values: CDR1 ENHRY, CDR2 SYGVKD. The CDR3 contains 16 residues. V lost 5 bases to trimming and J lost 5 bases; unmatched junction nucleotides: 13. CDR3 sequence reads: CAISLRTGIDEYGYTF. The CDR3 DNA follows: TGTGCCATCAGTCTCAGGACAGGGATTGATGAGTATGGCTACACCTTC.

This clonotype was seen more than once but under ten times. This chain connects TRBV12-3 or TRBV12-4 to TRBJ1-2, with D hard to call. The CDR3 is 15 amino acids. Deletions cut 5 bases from V and 3 bases from J, with 16 bases between. The CDR3, as DNA: TGTGCCAGCAGTCCCATAGGCGGGCTGTACTATGGCTACACCTTC. Amino acids: CASSPIGGLYYGYTF.